Listed below are T cell receptor beta chains from one sample, sequenced in a study of spatial heterogeneity in lung cancer. Each CDR3 protein is one row after TCRdb ran MiXCR on the 5' RACE reads. The repertoire holds more than 80,000 distinct CDR3 sequences, with less than 15% as singletons. The sequencing here drew on PBMCs, taken at surgery. The origin of the receptors is a male donor with early-stage non-small cell lung cancer. CDR3s include the opening cysteine and the closing phenylalanine or tryptophan. Each record gives: J gene, V gene, clone size, D gene, CDR3 DNA, CDR3 protein. The D gene is left open where the match is weak. The size field is filled for only some rows; it gives once, few, many or a size class.

J: TRBJ2-3; V: TRBV15; size: NA; D: TRBD2; DNA: TGTGCCACCAGCAGAGAGGGACTAGGCAAGACAGATACGCAGTATTTT; CDR3: CATSREGLGKTDTQYF
J: TRBJ2-3; V: TRBV6-6; size: few; D: TRBD1; DNA: TGTGCCAGCCAGCCGGGACAGGTGCCAGATACGCAGTATTTT; CDR3: CASQPGQVPDTQYF
J: TRBJ2-7; V: TRBV12-3/TRBV12-4; size: NA; D: TRBD2; DNA: TGTGCCAGCAGTTTTGGACTAGCGGGGGACGAGCAGTACTTC; CDR3: CASSFGLAGDEQYF
J: TRBJ2-7; V: TRBV4-1; size: few; D: TRBD2; DNA: TGCGCCAGCAGCCAAGGCCCACTAGCGGGGGACCTCTCCTACGAGCAGTACTTC; CDR3: CASSQGPLAGDLSYEQYF
J: TRBJ2-3; V: TRBV28; size: once; D: TRBD1; DNA: TGTGCCAGCAGTGCGCCGGGACAGGGGACAGATACGCAGTATTTT; CDR3: CASSAPGQGTDTQYF
J: TRBJ2-5; V: TRBV3-1; size: NA; D: NA; DNA: TGTGCCAGCAGCCAGACCGGGACGCGTCAGACCCAGTACTTC; CDR3: CASSQTGTRQTQYF
J: TRBJ2-5; V: TRBV7-9; size: few; D: TRBD1; DNA: TGTGCCAGCAGCTTACCCGACAGGGGAGAGACCCAGTACTTC; CDR3: CASSLPDRGETQYF
J: TRBJ2-6; V: TRBV9; size: few; D: NA; DNA: TGTGCCAGCAGCGAAGACATAGGGGCTCCTGGGGCCAACGTCCTGACTTTC; CDR3: CASSEDIGAPGANVLTF
J: TRBJ1-1; V: TRBV5-1; size: many; D: NA; DNA: TGCGCCAGCAGCTTGGCTGGGGGGAACACTGAAGCTTTCTTT; CDR3: CASSLAGGNTEAFF
J: TRBJ1-3; V: TRBV7-2; size: many; D: NA; DNA: TGTGCCAGCAGCTTAGATAGTCGGCGAAACACCATATATTTT; CDR3: CASSLDSRRNTIYF
J: TRBJ2-7; V: TRBV28; size: few; D: NA; DNA: TGTGCCTCGGGCGACCCCTACGAGCAGTACTTC; CDR3: CASGDPYEQYF
J: TRBJ1-6; V: TRBV25-1; size: few; D: NA; DNA: TGTGCCAGCAGTGAGGCAGGGGATTATCGACCCCTCCACTTT; CDR3: CASSEAGDYRPLHF
J: TRBJ2-3; V: TRBV20-1; size: few; D: NA; DNA: TGCAGTGCTACGGTGTCAGCCCGTCCAGATACGCAGTATTTT; CDR3: CSATVSARPDTQYF
J: TRBJ2-1; V: TRBV7-2; size: many; D: TRBD2; DNA: TGTGCCAGCAGCTTAGTTCCCCGGCTGGCTAGCGGGAGGTTGAATGAGCAGTTCTTC; CDR3: CASSLVPRLASGRLNEQFF
J: TRBJ2-1; V: TRBV12-3/TRBV12-4; size: few; D: NA; DNA: TGTGCCAGCAGTTCCTACAGGGATGAGCAGTTCTTC; CDR3: CASSSYRDEQFF
J: TRBJ2-1; V: TRBV7-2; size: few; D: NA; DNA: TGTGCCAGCAGCTTAGAACAGAGCAAATACAATGAGCAGTTCTTC; CDR3: CASSLEQSKYNEQFF
J: TRBJ2-1; V: TRBV5-4; size: few; D: NA; DNA: TGTGCCAGCAGCTTAAACAGGGCATACAATGAGCAGTTCTTC; CDR3: CASSLNRAYNEQFF
J: TRBJ1-4; V: TRBV11-2; size: NA; D: NA; DNA: TGTGCCAGCAGCTTGTGGGGGGCGAATGAAAAACTGTTTTTT; CDR3: CASSLWGANEKLFF
J: TRBJ2-1; V: TRBV6-5; size: few; D: TRBD2; DNA: TGTGCCAGCAGAGGAACTAGCGGGAGGGCCTACAATGAGCAGTTCTTC; CDR3: CASRGTSGRAYNEQFF
J: TRBJ2-5; V: TRBV15; size: few; D: NA; DNA: TGTGCCACCAGCAGAGTCCAAGAGACCCAGTACTTC; CDR3: CATSRVQETQYF
J: TRBJ1-1; V: TRBV6-2/TRBV6-3; size: few; D: TRBD1; DNA: TGTGCCAGCAGACCGGGACAGCTGAACACTGAAGCTTTCTTT; CDR3: CASRPGQLNTEAFF
J: TRBJ2-7; V: TRBV14; size: few; D: NA; DNA: TGTGCCACCAGCCCGGACTCCTACGAGCAGTACTTC; CDR3: CATSPDSYEQYF
J: TRBJ2-1; V: TRBV3-1; size: NA; D: NA; DNA: TGTGCCAGCAGCCATGGTGTAGGGGGTGAGCAGTTCTTC; CDR3: CASSHGVGGEQFF
J: TRBJ2-1; V: TRBV20-1; size: many; D: NA; DNA: TGCAGTGCGCCCCGGTACAATGAGCAGTTCTTC; CDR3: CSAPRYNEQFF
J: TRBJ2-3; V: TRBV12-3/TRBV12-4; size: medium-sized; D: NA; DNA: TGTGCCAGCAAGCCGGAGCAGGGGGGAAAAGATACGCAGTATTTT; CDR3: CASKPEQGGKDTQYF
J: TRBJ1-5; V: TRBV7-2; size: NA; D: NA; DNA: TGTGCCAGCACCTATAGCAATCAGCCCCAGCATTTT; CDR3: CASTYSNQPQHF
J: TRBJ1-5; V: TRBV6-2/TRBV6-3; size: NA; D: NA; DNA: TGTGCCAGCAGTTACACCGACACCGATCAGCCCCAGCATTTT; CDR3: CASSYTDTDQPQHF
J: TRBJ2-7; V: TRBV15; size: few; D: TRBD1; DNA: TGTGCCACCAGCAAACCGGGACAGGGAATTGCCGAGCAGTACTTC; CDR3: CATSKPGQGIAEQYF
J: TRBJ2-1; V: TRBV28; size: NA; D: NA; DNA: TGTGCCAGCAGAATCAACAATGAGCAGTTCTTC; CDR3: CASRINNEQFF
J: TRBJ1-3; V: TRBV5-1; size: few; D: NA; DNA: TGCGCCAGCAGCGTTCAGGCGAGCTCTGGAAACACCATATATTTT; CDR3: CASSVQASSGNTIYF
J: TRBJ2-2; V: TRBV7-9; size: NA; D: NA; DNA: TGTGCCAGCAGCTTTAACACCGGGGAGCTGTTTTTT; CDR3: CASSFNTGELFF
J: TRBJ2-7; V: TRBV28; size: NA; D: NA; DNA: TGTGCCAGCAGAAGGGGGGTTTTACCCTACGAGCAGTACTTC; CDR3: CASRRGVLPYEQYF
J: TRBJ2-1; V: TRBV29-1; size: many; D: TRBD2; DNA: TGCAGCGTAATCCGTGGACTAGCGGGAGCCAATGAGCAGTTCTTC; CDR3: CSVIRGLAGANEQFF
J: TRBJ2-2; V: TRBV12-3/TRBV12-4; size: many; D: NA; DNA: TGTGCCAGCAGTTTTGACCCCCTGGCCGGGGAGCTGTTTTTT; CDR3: CASSFDPLAGELFF
J: TRBJ1-1; V: TRBV20-1; size: few; D: NA; DNA: TGCAGTGCTAGAGATCCAGGAGGTGGAGCTTTCTTT; CDR3: CSARDPGGGAFF
J: TRBJ2-1; V: TRBV12-3/TRBV12-4; size: few; D: NA; DNA: TGTGCCAGCAGTTTCATTTACAATGAGCAGTTCTTC; CDR3: CASSFIYNEQFF
J: TRBJ2-3; V: TRBV7-7; size: many; D: NA; DNA: TGTGCTAGCAGCCCCGGATGGCGGAGCACAGATACGCAGTATTTT; CDR3: CASSPGWRSTDTQYF
J: TRBJ1-6; V: TRBV10-3; size: few; D: NA; DNA: TGTGCCATCAGCGACACCCCGAATAATTCACCCCTCCACTTT; CDR3: CAISDTPNNSPLHF
J: TRBJ1-1; V: TRBV9; size: NA; D: NA; DNA: TGTGCCAGCAGCGTAGTGAACAGCATGAACACTGAAGCTTTCTTT; CDR3: CASSVVNSMNTEAFF
J: TRBJ1-1; V: TRBV27; size: NA; D: NA; DNA: TGTGCCAGCACCGGATCGGGGATCGGTGAAGCTTTCTTT; CDR3: CASTGSGIGEAFF
J: TRBJ1-5; V: TRBV12-3/TRBV12-4; size: few; D: TRBD1; DNA: TGTGCCAGCAGCCCGGGTCAGGGGGCAGCTAGCAATCAGCCCCAGCATTTT; CDR3: CASSPGQGAASNQPQHF
J: TRBJ2-3; V: TRBV6-6; size: NA; D: NA; DNA: TGTGCCAGCAGTTCCAGGGTTTCCACAGATACGCAGTATTTT; CDR3: CASSSRVSTDTQYF
J: TRBJ1-2; V: TRBV28; size: NA; D: TRBD1; DNA: TGTGCCAGCAGTGAGGGACAGCTCCATGGCTACACCTTC; CDR3: CASSEGQLHGYTF
J: TRBJ2-1; V: TRBV6-1; size: NA; D: NA; DNA: TGTGCCAGCGGTTCGGCGAGCTCCTACAATGAGCAGTTCTTC; CDR3: CASGSASSYNEQFF
J: TRBJ1-4; V: TRBV19; size: few; D: NA; DNA: TGTGCCAGTAGTATAGATCGAACAGAGCAACTGTTTTTT; CDR3: CASSIDRTEQLFF